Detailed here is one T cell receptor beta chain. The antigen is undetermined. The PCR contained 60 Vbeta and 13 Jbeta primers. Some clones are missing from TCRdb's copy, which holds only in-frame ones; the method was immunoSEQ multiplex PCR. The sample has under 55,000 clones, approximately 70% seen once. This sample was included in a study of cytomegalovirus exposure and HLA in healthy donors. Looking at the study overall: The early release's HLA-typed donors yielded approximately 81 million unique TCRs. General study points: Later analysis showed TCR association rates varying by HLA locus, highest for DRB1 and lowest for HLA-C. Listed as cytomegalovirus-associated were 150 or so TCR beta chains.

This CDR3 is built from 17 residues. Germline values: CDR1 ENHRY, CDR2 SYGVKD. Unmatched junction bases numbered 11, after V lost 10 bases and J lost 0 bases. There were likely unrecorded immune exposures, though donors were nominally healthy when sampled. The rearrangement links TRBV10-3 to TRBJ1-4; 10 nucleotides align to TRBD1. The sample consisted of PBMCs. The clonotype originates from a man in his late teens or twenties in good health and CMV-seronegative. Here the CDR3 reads CATQSGTGAATNEKLFF. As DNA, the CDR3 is TGTGCCACTCAATCCGGGACAGGGGCTGCAACTAATGAAAAACTGTTTTTT.